Below, one TCR beta chain is given with its context. CDR1 and CDR2 from the germline V gene are SGHRS and YFSETQ. CDR3 length: 13 amino acids. V shed 6 bases and J 5 bases; nucleotides not matched to a gene: 7. The source of the sample is a study of blood T cell repertoires in COVID-19. Study overall: Samples of COVID-19 (acute and convalescent) were obtained from the United States, Italy and Spain. From T cells, B-cell-depleted T cells, or PBMCs came the material, which was cDNA or gDNA.

Source study methods: Nucleated cell number was recorded as an estimate derived from reference gene primer amplification. Libraries were prepared by immunoSEQ multiplex PCR; TCRdb keeps only in-frame clonotypes and omits some of them. From that table come the V and J calls and clone size; the DNA was used to work out D and trimming. This sample has nearly 50,000 clones; approximately 86% occur once, and the top ten carry about 5%. Sequencing was done on a sample of peripheral blood. The chain is built from TRBV5-1 and TRBJ2-5, with 7 bases aligning to TRBD1. This TCR was sampled from a middle-aged man with active COVID-19. The CDR3 reads CASNLQGMETQYF. DNA for the CDR3: TGCGCCAGCAACTTACAGGGGATGGAGACCCAGTACTTC. The full variable domain, in which reference TRBV5-1 and TRBJ2-5 provide the parts outside the CDR3, is KAGVTQTPRYLIKTRGQQVTLSCSPISGHRSVSWYQQTPGQGLQFLFEYFSETQRNKGNFPGRFSGRQFSNSRSEMNVSTLELGDSALYLCASNLQGMETQYFGPGTRLLVL.